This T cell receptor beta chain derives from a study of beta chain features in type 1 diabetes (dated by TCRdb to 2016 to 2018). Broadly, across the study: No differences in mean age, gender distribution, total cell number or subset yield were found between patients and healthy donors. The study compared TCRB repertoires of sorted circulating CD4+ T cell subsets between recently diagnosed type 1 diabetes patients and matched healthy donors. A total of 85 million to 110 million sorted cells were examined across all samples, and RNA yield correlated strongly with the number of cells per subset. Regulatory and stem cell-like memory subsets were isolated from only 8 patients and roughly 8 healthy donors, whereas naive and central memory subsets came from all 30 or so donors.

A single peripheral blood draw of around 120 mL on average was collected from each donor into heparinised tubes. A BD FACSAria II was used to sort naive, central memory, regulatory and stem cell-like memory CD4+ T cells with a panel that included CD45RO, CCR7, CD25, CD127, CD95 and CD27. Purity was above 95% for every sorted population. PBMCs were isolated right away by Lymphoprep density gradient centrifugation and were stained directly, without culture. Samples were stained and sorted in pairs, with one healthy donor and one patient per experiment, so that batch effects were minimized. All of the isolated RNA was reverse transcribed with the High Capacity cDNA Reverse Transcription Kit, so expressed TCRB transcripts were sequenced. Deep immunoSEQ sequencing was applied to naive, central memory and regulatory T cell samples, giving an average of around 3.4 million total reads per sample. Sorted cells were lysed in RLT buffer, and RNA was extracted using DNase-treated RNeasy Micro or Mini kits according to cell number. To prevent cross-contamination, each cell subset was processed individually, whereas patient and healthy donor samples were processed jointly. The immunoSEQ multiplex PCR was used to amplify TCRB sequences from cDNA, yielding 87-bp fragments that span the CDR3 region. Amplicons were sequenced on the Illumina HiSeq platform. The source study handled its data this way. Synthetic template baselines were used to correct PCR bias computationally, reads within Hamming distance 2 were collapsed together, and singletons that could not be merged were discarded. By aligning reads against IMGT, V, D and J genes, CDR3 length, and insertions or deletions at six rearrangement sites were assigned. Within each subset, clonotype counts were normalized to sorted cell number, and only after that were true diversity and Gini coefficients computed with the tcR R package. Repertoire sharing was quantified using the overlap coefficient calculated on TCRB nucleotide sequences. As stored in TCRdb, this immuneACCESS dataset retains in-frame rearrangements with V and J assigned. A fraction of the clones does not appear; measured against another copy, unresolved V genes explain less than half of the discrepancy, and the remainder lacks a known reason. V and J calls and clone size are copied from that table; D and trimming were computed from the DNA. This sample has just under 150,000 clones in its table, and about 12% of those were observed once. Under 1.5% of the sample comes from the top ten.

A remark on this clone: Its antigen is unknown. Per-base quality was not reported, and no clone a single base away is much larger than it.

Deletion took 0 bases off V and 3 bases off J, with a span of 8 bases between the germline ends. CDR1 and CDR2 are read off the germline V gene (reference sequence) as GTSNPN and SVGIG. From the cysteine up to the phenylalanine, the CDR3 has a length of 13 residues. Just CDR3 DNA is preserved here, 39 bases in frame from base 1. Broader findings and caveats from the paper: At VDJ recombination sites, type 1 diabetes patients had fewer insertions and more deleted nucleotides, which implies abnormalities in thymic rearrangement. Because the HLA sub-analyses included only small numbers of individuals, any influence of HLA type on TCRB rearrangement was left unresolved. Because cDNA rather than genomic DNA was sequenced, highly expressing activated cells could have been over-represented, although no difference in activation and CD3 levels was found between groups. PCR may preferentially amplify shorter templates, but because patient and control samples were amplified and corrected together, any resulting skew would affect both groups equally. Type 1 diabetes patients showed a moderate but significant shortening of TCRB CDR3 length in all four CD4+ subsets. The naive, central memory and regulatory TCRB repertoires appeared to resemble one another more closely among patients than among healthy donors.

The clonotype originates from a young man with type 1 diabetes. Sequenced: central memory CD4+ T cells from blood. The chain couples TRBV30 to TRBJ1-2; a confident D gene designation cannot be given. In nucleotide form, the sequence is TGTGCCTGGAGTGTTGGGCAAGACTATGGCTACACCTTC. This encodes CAWSVGQDYGYTF.